This T cell receptor beta chain was captured in a study of T cell responses to AZD1222 COVID-19 vaccine. This clone was seen a single time. The method was immunoSEQ multiplex PCR; TCRdb's version includes in-frame clones alone and lacks a portion of them. In the table there are about 98,000 clones, around 90% of which are singletons. The receptor comes from an adult in good health. Here the sequenced sample was peripheral blood, taken on day 0 of AZD1222 vaccination.

CDR3 protein: CASSSTGAREAFF. In DNA, the CDR3 is TGTGCCAGCAGTAGTACCGGAGCTCGTGAAGCTTTCTTT. The chain recombines TRBV7-2 with TRBJ1-1, with D unclear. The V and J ends lost 6 bases and 7 bases respectively, with 15 bases between them. The germline CDR1 and CDR2 sequences are SGHTA and FQGNSA. The CDR3 loop spans 13 amino acids.